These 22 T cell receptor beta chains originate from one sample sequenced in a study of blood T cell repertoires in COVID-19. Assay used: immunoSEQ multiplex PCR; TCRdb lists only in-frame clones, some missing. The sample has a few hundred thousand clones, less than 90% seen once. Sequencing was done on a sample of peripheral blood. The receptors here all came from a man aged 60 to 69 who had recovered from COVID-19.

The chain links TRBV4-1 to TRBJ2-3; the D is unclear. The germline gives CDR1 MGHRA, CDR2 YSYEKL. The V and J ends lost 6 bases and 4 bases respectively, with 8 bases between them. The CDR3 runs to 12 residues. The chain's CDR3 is CASRGKPDTQYF. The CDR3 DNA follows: TGCGCCAGCAGGGGCAAGCCAGATACGCAGTATTTT.

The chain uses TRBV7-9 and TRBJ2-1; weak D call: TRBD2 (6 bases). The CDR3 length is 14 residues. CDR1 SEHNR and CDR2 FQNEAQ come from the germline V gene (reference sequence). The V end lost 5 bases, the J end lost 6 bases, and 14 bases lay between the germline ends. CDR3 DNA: TGTGCCAGCAGCCCACCCTGGGACTCCAATGAGCAGTTCTTC. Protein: CASSPPWDSNEQFF. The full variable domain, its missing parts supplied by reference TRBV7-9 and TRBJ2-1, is DTGVSQNPRHKITKRGQNVTFRCDPISEHNRLYWYRQTLGQGPEFLTYFQNEAQLEKSRLLSDRFSAERPKGSFSTLEIQRTEQGDSAMYLCASSPPWDSNEQFFGPGTRLTVL.

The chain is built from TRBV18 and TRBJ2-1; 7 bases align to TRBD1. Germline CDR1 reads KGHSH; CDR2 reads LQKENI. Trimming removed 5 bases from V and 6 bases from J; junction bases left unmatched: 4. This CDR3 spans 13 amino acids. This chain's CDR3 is CASSVTGVNEQFF. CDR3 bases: TGTGCCAGCTCAGTCACAGGGGTCAATGAGCAGTTCTTC.

CDR3 sequence reads: CASSKGQRTYEQYF. DNA of the CDR3: TGTGCCAGCAGCAAAGGACAGAGAACCTACGAGCAGTACTTC. V gene TRBV7-9 combines with J gene TRBJ2-7, with a tentative D call TRBD1 (6 bases). Germline V gene lookup returns CDR1 SEHNR and CDR2 FQNEAQ (reference sequence). The CDR3 is 14 residues long. V lost 5 bases and J 2 bases, leaving 13 bases between the germline ends.

CDR3 in amino acids: CASRLGDSPLHF. The CDR3 nucleotides read TGTGCCAGCAGACTGGGAGATTCACCCCTCCACTTT. This chain connects TRBV6-5 to TRBJ1-6; unclear D gene. Trimming shortened V by 6 bases and J by 8 bases, and 8 bases separated the two germline ends. In germline, CDR1 is MNHEY, CDR2 SVGAGI. The CDR3 is 12 amino acids.

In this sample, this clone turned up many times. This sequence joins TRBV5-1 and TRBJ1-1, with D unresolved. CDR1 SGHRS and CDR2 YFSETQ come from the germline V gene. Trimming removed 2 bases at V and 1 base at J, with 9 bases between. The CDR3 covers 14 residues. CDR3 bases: TGCGCCAGCAGCTTACAGTTGACGAACACTGAAGCTTTCTTT. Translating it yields CASSLQLTNTEAFF.

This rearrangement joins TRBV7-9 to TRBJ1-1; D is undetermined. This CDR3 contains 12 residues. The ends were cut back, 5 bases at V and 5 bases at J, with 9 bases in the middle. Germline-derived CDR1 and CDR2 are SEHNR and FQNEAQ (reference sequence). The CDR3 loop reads CASSPSGTEAFF. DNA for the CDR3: TGTGCCAGCAGCCCGTCGGGTACTGAAGCTTTCTTT. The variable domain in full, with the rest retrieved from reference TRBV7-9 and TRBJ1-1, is DTGVSQNPRHKITKRGQNVTFRCDPISEHNRLYWYRQTLGQGPEFLTYFQNEAQLEKSRLLSDRFSAERPKGSFSTLEIQRTEQGDSAMYLCASSPSGTEAFFGQGTRLTVV.

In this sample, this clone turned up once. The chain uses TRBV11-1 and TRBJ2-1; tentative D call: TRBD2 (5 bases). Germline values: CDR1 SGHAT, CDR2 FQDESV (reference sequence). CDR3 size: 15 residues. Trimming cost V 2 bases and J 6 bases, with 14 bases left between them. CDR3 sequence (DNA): TGTGCCAGCAGCTTACTGGACTTCCTAGTCAATGAGCAGTTCTTC. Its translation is CASSLLDFLVNEQFF.

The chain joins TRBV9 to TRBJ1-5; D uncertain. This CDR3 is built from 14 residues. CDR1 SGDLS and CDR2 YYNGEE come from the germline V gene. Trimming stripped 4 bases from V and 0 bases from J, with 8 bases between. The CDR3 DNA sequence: TGTGCCAGCAGCCCCCTACCTAGCAATCAGCCCCAGCATTTT. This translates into CASSPLPSNQPQHF.

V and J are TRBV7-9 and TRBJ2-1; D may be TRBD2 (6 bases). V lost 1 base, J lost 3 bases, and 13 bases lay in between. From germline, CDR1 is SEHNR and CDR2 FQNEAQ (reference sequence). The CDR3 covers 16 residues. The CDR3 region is CASSLGQGGVYNEQFF. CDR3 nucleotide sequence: TGTGCCAGCAGCTTAGGGCAGGGCGGGGTCTACAATGAGCAGTTCTTC.

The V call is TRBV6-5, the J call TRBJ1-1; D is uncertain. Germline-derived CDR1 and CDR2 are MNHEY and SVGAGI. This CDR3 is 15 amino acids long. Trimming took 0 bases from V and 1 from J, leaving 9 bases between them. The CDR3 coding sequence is TGTGCCAGCAGTTACTCGTTCGCAGGGAACACTGAAGCTTTCTTT. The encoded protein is CASSYSFAGNTEAFF.

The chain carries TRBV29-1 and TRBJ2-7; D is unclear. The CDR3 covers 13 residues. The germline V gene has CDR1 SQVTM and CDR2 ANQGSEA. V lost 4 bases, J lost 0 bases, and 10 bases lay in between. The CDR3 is CSVGQAISYEQYF. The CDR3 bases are TGCAGCGTTGGTCAGGCCATCTCCTACGAGCAGTACTTC.

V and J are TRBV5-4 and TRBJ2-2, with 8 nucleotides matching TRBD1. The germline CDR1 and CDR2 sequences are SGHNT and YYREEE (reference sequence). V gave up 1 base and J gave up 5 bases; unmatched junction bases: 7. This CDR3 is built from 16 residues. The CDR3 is CASSLLQGDTTGELFF. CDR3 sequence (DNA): TGTGCCAGCAGCTTGCTACAGGGGGATACTACCGGGGAGCTGTTTTTT.

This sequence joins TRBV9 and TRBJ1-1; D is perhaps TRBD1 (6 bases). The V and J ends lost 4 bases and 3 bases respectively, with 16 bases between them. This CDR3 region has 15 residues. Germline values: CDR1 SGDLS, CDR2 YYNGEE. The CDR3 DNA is TGTGCCAGCAGCACGAGGCTACAGGGACACACTGAAGCTTTCTTT. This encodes CASSTRLQGHTEAFF.

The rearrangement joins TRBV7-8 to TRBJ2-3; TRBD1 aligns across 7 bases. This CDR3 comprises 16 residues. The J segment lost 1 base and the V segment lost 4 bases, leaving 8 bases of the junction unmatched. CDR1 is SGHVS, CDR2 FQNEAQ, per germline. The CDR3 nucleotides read TGTGCCAGCAGCTATAGACAGGGATTAGGCACAGATACGCAGTATTTT. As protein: CASSYRQGLGTDTQYF. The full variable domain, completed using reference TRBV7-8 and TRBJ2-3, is GAGVSQSPRYKVAKRGQDVALRCDPISGHVSLFWYQQALGQGPEFLTYFQNEAQLDKSGLPSDRFFAERPEGSVSTLKIQRTQQEDSAVYLCASSYRQGLGTDTQYFGPGTRLTVL.

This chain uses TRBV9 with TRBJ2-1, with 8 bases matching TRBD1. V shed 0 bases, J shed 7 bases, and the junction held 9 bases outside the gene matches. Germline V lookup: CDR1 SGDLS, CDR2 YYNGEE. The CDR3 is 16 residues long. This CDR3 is CASSVAPRQGMNEQFF. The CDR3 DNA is TGTGCCAGCAGCGTAGCGCCGAGACAGGGGATGAATGAGCAGTTCTTC.

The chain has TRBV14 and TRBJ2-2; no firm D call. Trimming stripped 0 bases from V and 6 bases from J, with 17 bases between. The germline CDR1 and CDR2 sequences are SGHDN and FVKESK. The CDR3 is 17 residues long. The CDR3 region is CASSQEFAGPSPGELFF. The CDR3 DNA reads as TGTGCCAGCAGCCAAGAATTTGCCGGTCCGTCTCCCGGGGAGCTGTTTTTT.

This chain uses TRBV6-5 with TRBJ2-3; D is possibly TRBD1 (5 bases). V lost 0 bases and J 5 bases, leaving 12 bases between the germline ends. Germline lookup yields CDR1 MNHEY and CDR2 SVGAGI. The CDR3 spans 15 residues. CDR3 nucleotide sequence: TGTGCCAGCAGTTACTCTGGCAGGGTGGAAGATACGCAGTATTTT. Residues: CASSYSGRVEDTQYF.

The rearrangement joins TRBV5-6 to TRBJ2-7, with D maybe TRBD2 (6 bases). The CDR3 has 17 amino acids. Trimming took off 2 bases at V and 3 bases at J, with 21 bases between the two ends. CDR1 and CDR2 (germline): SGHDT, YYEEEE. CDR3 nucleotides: TGTGCCAGCAGCTTCTTCCCCCGGCCGGGGACTTACTACGAGCAGTACTTC. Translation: CASSFFPRPGTYYEQYF.

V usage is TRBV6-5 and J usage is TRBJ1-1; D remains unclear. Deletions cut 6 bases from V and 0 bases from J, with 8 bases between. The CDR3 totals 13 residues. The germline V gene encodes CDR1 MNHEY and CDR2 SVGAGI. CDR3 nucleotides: TGTGCCAGCAGCCACCAGGTGAACACTGAAGCTTTCTTT. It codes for CASSHQVNTEAFF.

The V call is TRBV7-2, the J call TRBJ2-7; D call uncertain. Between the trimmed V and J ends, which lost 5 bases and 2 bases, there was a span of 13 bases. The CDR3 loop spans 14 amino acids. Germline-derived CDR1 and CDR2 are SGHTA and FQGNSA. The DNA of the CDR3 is TGTGCCAGCAGCGCGTCTGCCTCGACCTACGAGCAGTACTTC. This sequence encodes CASSASASTYEQYF.

The CDR3 loop reads CASSSPGQYEQYF. CDR3 DNA sequence: TGTGCCAGCAGCTCGCCGGGACAGTACGAGCAGTACTTC. This sequence joins TRBV7-8 and TRBJ2-7; 7 nucleotides agree with TRBD1. V dropped 4 bases and J dropped 4; count of bases not matched to a gene: 4. Looked up from germline, CDR1 is SGHVS and CDR2 is FQNEAQ. This CDR3 has 13 amino acids.